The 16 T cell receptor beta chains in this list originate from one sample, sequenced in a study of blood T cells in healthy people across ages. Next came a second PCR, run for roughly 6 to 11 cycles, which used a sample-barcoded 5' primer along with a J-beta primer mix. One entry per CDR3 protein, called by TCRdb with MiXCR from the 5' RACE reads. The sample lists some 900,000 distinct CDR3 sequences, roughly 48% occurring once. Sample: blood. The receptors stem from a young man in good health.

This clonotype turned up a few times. The CDR3: CASSLRTGGIEETQYF. The CDR3 nucleotides read TGTGCCAGCAGCCTTCGGACAGGGGGCATTGAAGAGACCCAGTACTTC. This chain joins TRBV7-2 and TRBJ2-5, with 11 bases that match TRBD1. Germline assignment: CDR1 SGHTA and CDR2 FQGNSA. The J segment lost 3 bases and the V segment lost 5 bases, leaving 8 bases of the junction unmatched. The CDR3 has 16 amino acids.

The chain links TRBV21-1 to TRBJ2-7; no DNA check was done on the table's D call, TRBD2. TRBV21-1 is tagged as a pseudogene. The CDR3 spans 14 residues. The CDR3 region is CASIAGGLIDEQYF. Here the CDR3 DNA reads TGTGCCAGTATAGCGGGGGGGCTAATAGACGAGCAGTACTTC.

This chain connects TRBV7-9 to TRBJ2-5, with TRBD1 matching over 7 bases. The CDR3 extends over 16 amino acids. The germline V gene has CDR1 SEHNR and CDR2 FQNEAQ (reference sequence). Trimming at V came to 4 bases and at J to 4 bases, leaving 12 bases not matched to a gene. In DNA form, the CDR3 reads TGTGCCAGCAGCTATTGGGGACAGATCCAGGGAGAGACCCAGTACTTC. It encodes CASSYWGQIQGETQYF.

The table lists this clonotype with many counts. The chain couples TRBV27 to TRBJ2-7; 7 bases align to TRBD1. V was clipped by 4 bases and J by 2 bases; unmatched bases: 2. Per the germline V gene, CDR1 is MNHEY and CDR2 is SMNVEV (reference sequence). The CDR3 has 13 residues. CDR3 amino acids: CASSWTGTYEQYF. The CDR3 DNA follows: TGTGCCAGCAGTTGGACAGGCACCTACGAGCAGTACTTC.

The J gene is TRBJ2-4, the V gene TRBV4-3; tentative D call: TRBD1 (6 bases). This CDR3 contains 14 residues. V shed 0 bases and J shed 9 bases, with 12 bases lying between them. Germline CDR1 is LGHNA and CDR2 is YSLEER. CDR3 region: CASSQDLQGSIQYF. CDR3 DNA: TGCGCCAGCAGCCAAGATCTTCAGGGGTCCATTCAGTACTTC.

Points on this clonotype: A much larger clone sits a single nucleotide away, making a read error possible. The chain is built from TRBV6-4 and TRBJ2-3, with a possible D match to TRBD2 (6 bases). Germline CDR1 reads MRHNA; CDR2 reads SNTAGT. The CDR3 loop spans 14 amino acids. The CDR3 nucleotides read TGTGCCGGCAGTGAAGGCGGGGCCACAGATACGCAGTATTTT. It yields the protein CAGSEGGATDTQYF.

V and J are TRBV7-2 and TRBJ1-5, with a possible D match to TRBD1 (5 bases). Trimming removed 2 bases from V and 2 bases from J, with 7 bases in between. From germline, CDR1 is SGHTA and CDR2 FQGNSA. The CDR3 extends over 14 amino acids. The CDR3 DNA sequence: TGTGCCAGCAGCTTACTAGGGGGCAATCAGCCCCAGCATTTT. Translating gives CASSLLGGNQPQHF.

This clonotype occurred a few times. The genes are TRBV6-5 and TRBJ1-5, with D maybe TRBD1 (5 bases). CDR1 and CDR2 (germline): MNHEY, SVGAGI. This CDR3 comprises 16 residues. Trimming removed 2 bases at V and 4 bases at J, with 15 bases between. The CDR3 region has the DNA TGTGCCAGCAGTTACCGTTTTGAGGGGCCGAATCAGCCCCAGCATTTT. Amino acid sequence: CASSYRFEGPNQPQHF.

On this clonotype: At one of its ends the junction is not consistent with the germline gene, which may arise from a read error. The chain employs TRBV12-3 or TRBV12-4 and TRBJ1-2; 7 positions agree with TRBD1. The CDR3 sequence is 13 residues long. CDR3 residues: CAGSLDRVGGYTF. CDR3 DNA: TGTGCCGGCAGTTTAGACAGGGTCGGGGGCTACACCTTC.

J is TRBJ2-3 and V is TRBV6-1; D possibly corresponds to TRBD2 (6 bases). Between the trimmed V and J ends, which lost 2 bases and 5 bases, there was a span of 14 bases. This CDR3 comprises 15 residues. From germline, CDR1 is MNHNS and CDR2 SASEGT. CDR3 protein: CASSEWDLRGDTQYF. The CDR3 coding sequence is TGTGCCAGCAGTGAATGGGACCTGCGGGGAGATACGCAGTATTTT.

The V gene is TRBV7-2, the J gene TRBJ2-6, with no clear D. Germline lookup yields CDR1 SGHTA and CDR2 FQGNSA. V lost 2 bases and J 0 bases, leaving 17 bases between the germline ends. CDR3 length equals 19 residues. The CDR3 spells CASSLPHASGSSGANVLTF. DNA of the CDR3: TGTGCCAGCAGCTTACCTCACGCCTCAGGCTCCTCTGGGGCCAACGTCCTGACTTTC.

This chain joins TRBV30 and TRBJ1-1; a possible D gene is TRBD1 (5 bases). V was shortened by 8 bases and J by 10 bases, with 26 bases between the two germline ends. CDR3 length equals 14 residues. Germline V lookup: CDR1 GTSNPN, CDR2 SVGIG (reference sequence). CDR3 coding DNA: TGTGCCGGAAGTGTAACGGGACGAAGTCGGGGAGCTTTCTTT. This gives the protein CAGSVTGRSRGAFF.

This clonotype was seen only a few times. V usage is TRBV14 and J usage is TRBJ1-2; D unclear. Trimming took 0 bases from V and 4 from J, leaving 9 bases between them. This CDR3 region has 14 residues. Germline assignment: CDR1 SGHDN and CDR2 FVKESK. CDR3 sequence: CASSQDRVGYGYTF. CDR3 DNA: TGTGCCAGCAGCCAAGATCGGGTGGGCTATGGCTACACCTTC.

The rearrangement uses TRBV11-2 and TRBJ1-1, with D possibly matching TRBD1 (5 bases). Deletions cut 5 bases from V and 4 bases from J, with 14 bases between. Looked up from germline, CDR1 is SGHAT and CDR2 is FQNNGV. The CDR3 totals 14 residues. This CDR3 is CASSPWGGGTEAFF. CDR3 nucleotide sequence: TGTGCCAGCAGCCCCTGGGGGGGGGGCACTGAAGCTTTCTTT. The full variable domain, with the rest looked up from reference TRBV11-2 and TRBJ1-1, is EAGVAQSPRYKIIEKRQSVAFWCNPISGHATLYWYQQILGQGPKLLIQFQNNGVVDDSQLPKDRFSAERLKGVDSTLKIQPAKLEDSAVYLCASSPWGGGTEAFFGQGTRLTVV.

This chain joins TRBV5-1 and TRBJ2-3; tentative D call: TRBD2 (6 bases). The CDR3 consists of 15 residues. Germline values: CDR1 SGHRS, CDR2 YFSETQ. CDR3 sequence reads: CPTDLGGSPTDTQYF. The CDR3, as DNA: TGCCCTACCGACTTGGGGGGAAGCCCCACAGATACGCAGTATTTT.

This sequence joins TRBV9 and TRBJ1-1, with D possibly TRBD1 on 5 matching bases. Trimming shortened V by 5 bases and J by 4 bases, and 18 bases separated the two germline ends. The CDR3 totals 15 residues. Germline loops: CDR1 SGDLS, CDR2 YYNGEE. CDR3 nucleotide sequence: TGTGCCAGCAGTACAGGTGGGGGGATTGGCACTGAAGCTTTCTTT. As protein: CASSTGGGIGTEAFF.